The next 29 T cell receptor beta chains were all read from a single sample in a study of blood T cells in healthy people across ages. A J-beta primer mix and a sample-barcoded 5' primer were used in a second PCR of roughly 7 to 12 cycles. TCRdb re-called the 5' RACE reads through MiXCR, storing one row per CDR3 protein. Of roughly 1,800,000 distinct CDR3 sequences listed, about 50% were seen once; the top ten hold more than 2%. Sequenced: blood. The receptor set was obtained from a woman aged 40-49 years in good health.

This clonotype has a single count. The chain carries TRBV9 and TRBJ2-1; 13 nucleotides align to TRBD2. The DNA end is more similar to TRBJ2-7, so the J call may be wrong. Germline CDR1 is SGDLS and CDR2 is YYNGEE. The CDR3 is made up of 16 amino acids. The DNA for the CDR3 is TGTGCCAGCAGCGTCGGACTAGCGGGGGACTACAATGAGCAGTACTTC. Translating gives CASSVGLAGDYNEQYF.

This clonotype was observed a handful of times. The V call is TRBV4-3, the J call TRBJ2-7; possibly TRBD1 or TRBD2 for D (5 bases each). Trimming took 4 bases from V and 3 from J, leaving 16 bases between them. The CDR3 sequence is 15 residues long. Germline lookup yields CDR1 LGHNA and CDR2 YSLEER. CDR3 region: CASSLSWDPSYEQYF. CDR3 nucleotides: TGCGCCAGCAGCCTAAGCTGGGACCCGAGCTACGAGCAGTACTTC.

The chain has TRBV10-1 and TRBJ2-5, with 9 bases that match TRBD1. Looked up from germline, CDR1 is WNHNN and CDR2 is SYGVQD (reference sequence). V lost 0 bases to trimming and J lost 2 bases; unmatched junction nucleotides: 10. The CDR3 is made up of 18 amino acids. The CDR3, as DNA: TGCGCCAGCAGTGAGTCGGGGACAGGGAAGTTCGGGCAAGAGACCCAGTACTTC. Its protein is CASSESGTGKFGQETQYF.

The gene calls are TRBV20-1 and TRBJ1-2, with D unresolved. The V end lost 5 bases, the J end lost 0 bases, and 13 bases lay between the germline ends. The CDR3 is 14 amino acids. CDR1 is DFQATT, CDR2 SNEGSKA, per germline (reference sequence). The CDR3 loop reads CSADPDGTNYGYTF. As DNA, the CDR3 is TGCAGTGCTGACCCCGACGGGACTAACTATGGCTACACCTTC.

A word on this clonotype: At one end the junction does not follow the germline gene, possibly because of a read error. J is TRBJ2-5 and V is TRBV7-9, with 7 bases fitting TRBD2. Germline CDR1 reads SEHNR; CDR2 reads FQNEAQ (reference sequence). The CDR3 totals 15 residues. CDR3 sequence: CASSVAGSSCNEQYF. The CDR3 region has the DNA TGTGCCAGCAGCGTAGCGGGTTCCAGCTGCAATGAGCAGTACTTC.

CDR3 sequence (DNA): TGCAGTGCTGTTTTCAGGGGGTACTCCTATAATTCACCCCTCCACTTT. It encodes CSAVFRGYSYNSPLHF. The gene calls are TRBV20-1 and TRBJ1-6; 7 bases fit TRBD1. This CDR3 has 16 residues. CDR1 and CDR2 from the germline V gene are DFQATT and SNEGSKA (reference sequence). V lost 5 bases and J lost 0; bases outside the gene matches: 7.

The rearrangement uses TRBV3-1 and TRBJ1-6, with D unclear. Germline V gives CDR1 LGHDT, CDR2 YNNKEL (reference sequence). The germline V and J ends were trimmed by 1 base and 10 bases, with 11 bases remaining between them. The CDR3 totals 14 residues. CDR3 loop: CASSQAPSGSPLHF. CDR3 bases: TGTGCCAGCAGCCAAGCCCCATCAGGCTCACCCCTCCACTTT.

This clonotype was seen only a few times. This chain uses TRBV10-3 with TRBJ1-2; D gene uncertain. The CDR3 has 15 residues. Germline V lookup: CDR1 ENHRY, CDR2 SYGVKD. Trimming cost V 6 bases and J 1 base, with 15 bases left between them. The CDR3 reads CAIRAKANLNYGYTF. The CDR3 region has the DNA TGTGCCATCAGAGCCAAAGCGAACCTTAACTATGGCTACACCTTC.

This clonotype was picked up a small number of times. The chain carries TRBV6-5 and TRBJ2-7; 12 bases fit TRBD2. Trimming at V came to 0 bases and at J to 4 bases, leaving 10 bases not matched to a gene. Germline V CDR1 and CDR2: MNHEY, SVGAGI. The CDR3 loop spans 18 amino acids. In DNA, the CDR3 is TGTGCCAGCAGTTACTCGAGAGGGCTAGCGGGGGGGCCTTACGAGCAGTACTTC. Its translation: CASSYSRGLAGGPYEQYF.

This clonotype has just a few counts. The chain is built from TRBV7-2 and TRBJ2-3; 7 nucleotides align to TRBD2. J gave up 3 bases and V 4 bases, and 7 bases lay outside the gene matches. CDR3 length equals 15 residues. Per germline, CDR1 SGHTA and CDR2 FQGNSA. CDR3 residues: CASSSPQRGTDTQYF. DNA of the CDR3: TGTGCCAGCAGCTCGCCACAGCGGGGTACAGATACGCAGTATTTT.

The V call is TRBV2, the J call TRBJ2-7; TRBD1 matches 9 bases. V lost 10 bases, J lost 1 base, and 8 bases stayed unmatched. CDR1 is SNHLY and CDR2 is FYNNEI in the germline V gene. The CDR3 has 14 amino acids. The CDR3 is CATKKGQGSYEQYF. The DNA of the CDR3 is TGTGCCACCAAGAAAGGACAGGGGTCCTACGAGCAGTACTTC.

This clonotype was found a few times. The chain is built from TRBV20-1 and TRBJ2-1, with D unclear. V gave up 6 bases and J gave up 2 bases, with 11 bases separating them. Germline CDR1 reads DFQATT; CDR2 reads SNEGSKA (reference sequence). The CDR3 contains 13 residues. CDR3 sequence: CSATDWTYNEQFF. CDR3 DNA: TGCAGTGCCACAGACTGGACCTACAATGAGCAGTTCTTC.

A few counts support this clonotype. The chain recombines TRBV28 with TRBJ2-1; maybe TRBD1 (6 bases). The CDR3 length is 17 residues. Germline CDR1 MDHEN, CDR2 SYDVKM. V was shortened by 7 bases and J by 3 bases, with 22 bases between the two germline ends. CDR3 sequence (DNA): TGTGCCAGCACCCCCCGGGCGACAGGCCGTCTCTACAATGAGCAGTTCTTC. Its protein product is CASTPRATGRLYNEQFF.

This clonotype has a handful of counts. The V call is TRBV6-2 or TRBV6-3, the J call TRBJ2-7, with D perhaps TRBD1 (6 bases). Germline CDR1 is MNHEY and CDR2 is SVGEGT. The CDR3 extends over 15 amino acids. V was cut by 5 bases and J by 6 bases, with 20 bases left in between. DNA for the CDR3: TGTGCCAGCAGTAAGACGAACATACAGGGATCCGAGCAGTACTTC. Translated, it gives CASSKTNIQGSEQYF.

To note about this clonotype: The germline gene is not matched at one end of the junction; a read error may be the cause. The CDR3 here is CSSLDRTETQYF. CDR3 nucleotides: TGTAGCAGCTTAGACCGAACAGAGACCCAGTACTTC. This rearrangement joins TRBV7-2 to TRBJ2-5; D remains ambiguous. CDR3 length: 12 amino acids. Looked up from germline, CDR1 is SGHTA and CDR2 is FQGNSA.

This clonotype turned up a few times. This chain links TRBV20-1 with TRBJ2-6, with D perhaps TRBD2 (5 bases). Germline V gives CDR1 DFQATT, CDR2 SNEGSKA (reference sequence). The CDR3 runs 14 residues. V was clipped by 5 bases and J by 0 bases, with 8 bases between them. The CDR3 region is CSAAGLSGANVLTF. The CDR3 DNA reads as TGCAGTGCTGCGGGCCTCTCTGGGGCCAACGTCCTGACTTTC.

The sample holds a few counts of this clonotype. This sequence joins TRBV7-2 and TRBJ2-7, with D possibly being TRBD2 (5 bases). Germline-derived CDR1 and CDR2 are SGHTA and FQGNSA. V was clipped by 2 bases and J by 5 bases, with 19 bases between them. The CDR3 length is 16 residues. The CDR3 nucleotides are TGTGCCAGCAGCTTAATAAGCGGCCAACCCGCCCACGAGCAGTACTTC. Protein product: CASSLISGQPAHEQYF.

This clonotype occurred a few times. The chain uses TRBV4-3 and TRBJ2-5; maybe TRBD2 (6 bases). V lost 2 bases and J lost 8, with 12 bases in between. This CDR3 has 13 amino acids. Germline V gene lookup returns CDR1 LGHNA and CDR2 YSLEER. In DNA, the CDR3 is TGCGCCAGCAGCCAAAGCGTGGCGGGAACCCAGTACTTC. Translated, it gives CASSQSVAGTQYF.

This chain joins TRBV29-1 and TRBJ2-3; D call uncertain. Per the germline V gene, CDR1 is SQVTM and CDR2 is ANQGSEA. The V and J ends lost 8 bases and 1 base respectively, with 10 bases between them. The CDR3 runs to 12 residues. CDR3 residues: CSLELGTDTQYF. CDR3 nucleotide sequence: TGCAGCCTGGAGCTGGGCACAGATACGCAGTATTTT.

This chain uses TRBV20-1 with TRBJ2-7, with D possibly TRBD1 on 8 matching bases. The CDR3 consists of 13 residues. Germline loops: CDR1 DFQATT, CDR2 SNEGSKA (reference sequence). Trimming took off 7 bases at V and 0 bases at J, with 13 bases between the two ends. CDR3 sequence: CSVTGGGSYEQYF. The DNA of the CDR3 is TGCAGTGTTACAGGGGGGGGCTCCTACGAGCAGTACTTC.

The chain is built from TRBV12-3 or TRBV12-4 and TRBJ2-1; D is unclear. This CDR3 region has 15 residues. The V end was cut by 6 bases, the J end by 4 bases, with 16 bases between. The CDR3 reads CASSLTLGQYNEQFF. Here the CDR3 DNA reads TGTGCCAGCAGCCTAACGCTGGGCCAGTACAATGAGCAGTTCTTC.

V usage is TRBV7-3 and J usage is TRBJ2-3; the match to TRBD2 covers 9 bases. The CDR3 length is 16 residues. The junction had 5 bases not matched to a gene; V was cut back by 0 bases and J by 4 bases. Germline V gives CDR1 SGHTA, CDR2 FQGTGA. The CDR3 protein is CASSLTGGGGPDTQYF. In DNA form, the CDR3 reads TGTGCCAGCAGCTTAACGGGCGGGGGGGGTCCAGATACGCAGTATTTT.

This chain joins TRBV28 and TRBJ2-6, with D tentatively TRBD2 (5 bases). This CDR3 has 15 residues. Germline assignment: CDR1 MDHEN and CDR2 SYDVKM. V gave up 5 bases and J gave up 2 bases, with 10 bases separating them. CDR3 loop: CASSTRGPGANVLTF. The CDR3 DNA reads TGTGCCAGCAGTACGCGAGGGCCTGGGGCCAACGTCCTGACTTTC.

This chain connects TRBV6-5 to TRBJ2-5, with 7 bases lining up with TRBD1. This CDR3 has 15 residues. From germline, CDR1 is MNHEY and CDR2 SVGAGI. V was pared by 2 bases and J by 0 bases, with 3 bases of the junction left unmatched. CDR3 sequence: CASSYLQGYQETQYF. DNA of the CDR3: TGTGCCAGCAGTTACCTACAGGGGTACCAAGAGACCCAGTACTTC.

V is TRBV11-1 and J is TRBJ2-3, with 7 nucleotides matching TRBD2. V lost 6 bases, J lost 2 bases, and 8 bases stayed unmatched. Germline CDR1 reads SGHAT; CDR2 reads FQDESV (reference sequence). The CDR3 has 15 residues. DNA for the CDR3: TGTGCCAGCAGGGAATTTACTAGCGACACAGATACGCAGTATTTT. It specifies CASREFTSDTDTQYF.

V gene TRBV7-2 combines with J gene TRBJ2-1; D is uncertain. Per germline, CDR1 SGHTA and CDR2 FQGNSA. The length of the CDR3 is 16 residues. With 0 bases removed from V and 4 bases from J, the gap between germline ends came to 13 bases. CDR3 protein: CASSLALTAVYNEQFF. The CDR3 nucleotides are TGTGCCAGCAGCTTAGCACTGACCGCCGTTTACAATGAGCAGTTCTTC.

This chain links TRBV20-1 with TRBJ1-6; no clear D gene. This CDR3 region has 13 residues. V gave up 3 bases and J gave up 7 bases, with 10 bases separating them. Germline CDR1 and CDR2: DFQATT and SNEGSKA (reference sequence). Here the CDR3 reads CSARDALNSPLHF. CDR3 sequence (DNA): TGCAGTGCTAGGGACGCCCTCAATTCACCCCTCCACTTT.

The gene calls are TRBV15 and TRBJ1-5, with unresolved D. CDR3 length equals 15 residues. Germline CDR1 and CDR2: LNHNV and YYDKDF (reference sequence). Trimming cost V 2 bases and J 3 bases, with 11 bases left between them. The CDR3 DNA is TGTGCCACCAGCAGATCCCTAGGCAACAATCAGCCCCAGCATTTT. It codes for CATSRSLGNNQPQHF.

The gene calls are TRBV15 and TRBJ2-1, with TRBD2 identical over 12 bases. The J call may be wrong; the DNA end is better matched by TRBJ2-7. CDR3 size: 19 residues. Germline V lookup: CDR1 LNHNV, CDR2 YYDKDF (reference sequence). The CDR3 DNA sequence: TGTGCCACCAGCAGAGTAATCCTAGCGGGGGGGCGGTCCTACAATGAGCAGTACTTC. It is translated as CATSRVILAGGRSYNEQYF.